This T cell receptor (beta chain) was profiled in a study of shared clonotypes between healthy human individuals. Every subset had its genomic DNA shared out evenly among several immunoSEQ plates. Sequenced by immunoSEQ multiplex PCR; TCRdb stores in-frame clones only, minus some. The data contain 950,000 to 1,100,000 clones, around three quarters of them singletons. To note about this clone: Antigen: not known.

Whole-study results and caveats: Generation probabilities were higher for clonotypes shared across all four sorted-subset donors than for unshared ones. On the whole, naive subsets had larger estimated richness than memory subsets had. In having few donors, the study represented limited genetic and exposure-history diversity.

This CDR3 has 14 residues. Germline values: CDR1 SGHTA, CDR2 FQGNSA. The ends were cut back, 0 bases at V and 4 bases at J, with 9 bases in the middle. The chain joins TRBV7-2 to TRBJ1-2, with D uncertain. The TCR was taken from a man aged 18 to 29 in good health. Some clones in this sample may be carry-over from other donors' samples. Sequencing was performed on memory CD4+ T cells from PBMCs. Subset indicated: CD45RA-negative fraction. CDR3 loop: CASSLARQSYGYTF. CDR3 sequence (DNA): TGTGCCAGCAGCTTAGCGAGGCAGAGCTATGGCTACACCTTC.